The entry below describes one T cell receptor (beta chain). Original processing methods: The assay estimated nucleated cells by amplifying reference gene primers. Profiled with immunoSEQ multiplex PCR; TCRdb holds only in-frame clones, not every one. The V and J calls and clone size were taken over from that table, and D and trimming were inferred from the DNA. The sample yields tens of thousands of clones, roughly 88% seen once. This record belongs to a study of blood T cell repertoires in COVID-19. Study-wide context: Acute-phase and convalescent COVID-19 samples originated in the United States, Italy and Spain. PBMCs, B-cell-depleted T cells, or T cells were the source of the cDNA or gDNA that made up the material.

J was trimmed by 4 bases and V by 2 bases; bases with no gene match: 7. The CDR3 extends over 16 amino acids. Per the germline V gene, CDR1 is SGDLS and CDR2 is YYNGEE. This chain joins TRBV9 and TRBJ2-3, with 10 bases matching TRBD2. The origin of this receptor is a woman aged 70-85 years with acute or convalescent COVID-19. The sequenced material came from peripheral blood. The chain's CDR3 is CASSVGTSVLADTQYF. The CDR3 nucleotides are TGTGCCAGCAGCGTTGGGACTAGCGTTTTGGCAGATACGCAGTATTTT. Filled out from reference TRBV9 and TRBJ2-3, the complete variable domain reads DSGVTQTPKHLITATGQRVTLRCSPRSGDLSVYWYQQSLDQGLQFLIQYYNGEERAKGNILERFSAQQFPDLHSELNLSSLELGDSALYFCASSVGTSVLADTQYFGPGTRLTVL.